The source of this T cell receptor (beta chain) is a study of cytomegalovirus exposure and HLA in healthy donors. The PCR employed 60 Vbeta primers together with 13 Jbeta primers. The method was immunoSEQ multiplex PCR; TCRdb's version includes in-frame clones alone and lacks a portion of them. The sample holds 150,000 or so clones, around 80% seen once. Concerning this clone: The antigen is not known.

The study, taken as a whole, reports: The authors enumerated 150 to 200 TCR beta chains as linked to cytomegalovirus. Analysis performed later showed TCR beta chains linked to HLA being more clonally expanded than equally common others. In vitro data verified a few CMV-associated chains as specific for CMV antigens. Some public TCRs appeared in many individuals, while most sequences were rare.

The source is a woman aged 40 to 50 in good health and CMV-seronegative. Material: PBMCs.

The CDR3 DNA reads as TGTGCCACCAGCAGAGGGACTAGCGGGAATGAGCAGTTCTTC. Its protein is CATSRGTSGNEQFF. V is TRBV15 and J is TRBJ2-1; TRBD2 matches at 11 bases. Germline V gene sequence: CDR1 LNHNV, CDR2 YYDKDF (reference sequence). This CDR3 contains 14 residues. With V trimmed by 1 base and J by 7 bases, 0 bases remained unmatched.